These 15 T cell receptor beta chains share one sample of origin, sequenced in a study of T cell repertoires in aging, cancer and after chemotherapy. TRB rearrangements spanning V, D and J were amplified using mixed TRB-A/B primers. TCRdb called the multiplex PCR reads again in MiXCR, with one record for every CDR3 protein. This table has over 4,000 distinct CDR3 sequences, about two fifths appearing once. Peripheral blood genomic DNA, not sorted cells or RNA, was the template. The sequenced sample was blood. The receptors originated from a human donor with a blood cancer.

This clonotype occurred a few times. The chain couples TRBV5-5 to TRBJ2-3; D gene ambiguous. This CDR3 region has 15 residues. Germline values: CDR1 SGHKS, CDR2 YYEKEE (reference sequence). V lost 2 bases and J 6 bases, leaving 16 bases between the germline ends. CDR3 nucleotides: TGTGCCAGCAGCTTAATCGGCTCCTCGGCCGATACGCAGTATTTT. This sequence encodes CASSLIGSSADTQYF.

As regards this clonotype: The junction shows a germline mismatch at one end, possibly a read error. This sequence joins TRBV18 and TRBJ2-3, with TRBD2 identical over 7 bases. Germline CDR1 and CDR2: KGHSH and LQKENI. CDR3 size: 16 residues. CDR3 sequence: CPSSTSAGVPTDTQYF. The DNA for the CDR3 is TGTCCCAGCTCCACATCGGCGGGAGTGCCCACAGATACGCAGTATTTT.

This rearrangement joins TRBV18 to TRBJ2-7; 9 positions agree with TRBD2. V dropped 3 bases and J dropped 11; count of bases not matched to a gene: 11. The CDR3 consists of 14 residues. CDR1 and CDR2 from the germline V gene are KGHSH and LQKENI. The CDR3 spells CASSPLGGRGEEYF. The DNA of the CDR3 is TGTGCCAGCTCACCTCTAGGCGGGAGGGGTGAGGAGTACTTC.

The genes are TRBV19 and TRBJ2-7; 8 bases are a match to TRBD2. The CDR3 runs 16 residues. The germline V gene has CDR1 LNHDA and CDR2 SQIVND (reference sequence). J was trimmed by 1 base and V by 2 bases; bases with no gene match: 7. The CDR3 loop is CASSISASGLSYEQYF. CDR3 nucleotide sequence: TGTGCCAGTAGTATATCGGCTAGCGGGCTTTCCTACGAGCAGTACTTC. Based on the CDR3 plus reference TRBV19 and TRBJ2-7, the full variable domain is DGGITQSPKYLFRKEGQNVTLSCEQNLNHDAMYWYRQDPGQGLRLIYYSQIVNDFQKGDIAEGYSVSREKKESFPLTVTSAQKNPTAFYLCASSISASGLSYEQYFGPGTRLTVT.

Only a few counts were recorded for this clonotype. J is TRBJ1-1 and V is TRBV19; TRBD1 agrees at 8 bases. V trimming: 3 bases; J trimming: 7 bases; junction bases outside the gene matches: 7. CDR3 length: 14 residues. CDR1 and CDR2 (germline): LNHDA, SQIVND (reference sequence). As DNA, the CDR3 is TGTGCCAGTAGTATCGCAGGGGGCGCGGGTGAAGCTTTCTTT. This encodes CASSIAGGAGEAFF.

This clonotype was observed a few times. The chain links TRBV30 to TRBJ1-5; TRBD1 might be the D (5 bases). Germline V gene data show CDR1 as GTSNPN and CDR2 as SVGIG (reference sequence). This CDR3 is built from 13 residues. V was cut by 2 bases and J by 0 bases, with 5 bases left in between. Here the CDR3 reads CAWSRGSNQPQHF. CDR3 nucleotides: TGTGCCTGGAGTAGGGGTAGCAATCAGCCCCAGCATTTT.

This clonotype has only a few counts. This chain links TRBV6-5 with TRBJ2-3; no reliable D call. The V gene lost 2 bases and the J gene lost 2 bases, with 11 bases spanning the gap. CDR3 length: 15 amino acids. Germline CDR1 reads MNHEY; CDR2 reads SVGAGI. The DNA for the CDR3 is TGTGCCAGCAGTTACGACGTCAGTAACACAGATACGCAGTATTTT. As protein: CASSYDVSNTDTQYF.

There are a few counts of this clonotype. The CDR3 reads CASSLTSGRAGSTDTQYF. For the CDR3, the DNA is TGTGCCAGCAGCCTGACTAGCGGGAGGGCCGGGAGCACAGATACGCAGTATTTT. The J gene is TRBJ2-3, the V gene TRBV5-4, with TRBD2 matching 14 bases. J lost 0 bases, V lost 4 bases, and 7 bases had no gene match. Germline V gene lookup returns CDR1 SGHNT and CDR2 YYREEE (reference sequence). CDR3 length: 18 amino acids. Filled out from reference TRBV5-4 and TRBJ2-3, the complete variable domain reads ETGVTQSPTHLIKTRGQQVTLRCSSQSGHNTVSWYQQALGQGPQFIFQYYREEENGRGNFPPRFSGLQFPNYSSELNVNALELDDSALYLCASSLTSGRAGSTDTQYFGPGTRLTVL.

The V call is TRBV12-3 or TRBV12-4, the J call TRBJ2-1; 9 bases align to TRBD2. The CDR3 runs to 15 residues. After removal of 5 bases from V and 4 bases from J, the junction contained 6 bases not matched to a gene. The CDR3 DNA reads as TGTGCCAGCAGTAACCGACTAGCGGATTACAATGAGCAGTTCTTC. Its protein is CASSNRLADYNEQFF.

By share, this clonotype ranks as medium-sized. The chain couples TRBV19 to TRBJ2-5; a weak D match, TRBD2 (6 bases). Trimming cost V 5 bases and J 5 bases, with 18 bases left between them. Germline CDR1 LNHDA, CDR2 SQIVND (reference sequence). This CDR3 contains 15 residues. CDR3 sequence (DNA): TGTGCCAGTAGTCTAGGGCGGGGTCAATTTGAGACCCAGTACTTC. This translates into CASSLGRGQFETQYF.

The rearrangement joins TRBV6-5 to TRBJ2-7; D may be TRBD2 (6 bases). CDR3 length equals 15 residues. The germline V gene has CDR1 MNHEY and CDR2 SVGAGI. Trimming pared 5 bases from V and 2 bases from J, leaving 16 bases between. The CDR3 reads CASSEPRLDTYEQYF. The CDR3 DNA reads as TGTGCCAGCAGTGAACCCCGACTAGATACCTACGAGCAGTACTTC.

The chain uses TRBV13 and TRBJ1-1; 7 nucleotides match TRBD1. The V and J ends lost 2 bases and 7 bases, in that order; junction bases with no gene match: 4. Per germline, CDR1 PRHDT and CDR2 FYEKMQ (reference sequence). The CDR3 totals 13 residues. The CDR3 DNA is TGTGCCAGCAGCTTATTGCGGGACAGTGAAGCTTTCTTT. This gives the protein CASSLLRDSEAFF.

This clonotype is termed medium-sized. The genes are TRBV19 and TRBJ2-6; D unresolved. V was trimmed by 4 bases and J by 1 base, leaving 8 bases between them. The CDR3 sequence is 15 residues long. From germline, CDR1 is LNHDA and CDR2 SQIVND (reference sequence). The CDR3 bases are TGTGCCAGTAGTAAGGAAGGATCTGGGGCCAACGTCCTGACTTTC. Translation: CASSKEGSGANVLTF. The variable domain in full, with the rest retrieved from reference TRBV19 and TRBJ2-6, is DGGITQSPKYLFRKEGQNVTLSCEQNLNHDAMYWYRQDPGQGLRLIYYSQIVNDFQKGDIAEGYSVSREKKESFPLTVTSAQKNPTAFYLCASSKEGSGANVLTFGAGSRLTVL.

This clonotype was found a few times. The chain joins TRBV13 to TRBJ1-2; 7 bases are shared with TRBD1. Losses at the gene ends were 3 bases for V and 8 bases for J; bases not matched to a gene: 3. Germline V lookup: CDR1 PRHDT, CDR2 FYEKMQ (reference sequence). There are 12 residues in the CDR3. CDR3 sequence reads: CASSFGQDGYTF. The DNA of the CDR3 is TGTGCCAGCAGCTTCGGACAGGACGGCTACACCTTC.

This CDR3 is CASSRGDSSPGGYTF. The CDR3 coding sequence is TGTGCCAGTAGCCGGGGGGACAGTTCCCCTGGTGGCTACACCTTC. This chain uses TRBV19 with TRBJ1-2, with TRBD1 matching 7 bases. Looked up from germline, CDR1 is LNHDA and CDR2 is SQIVND (reference sequence). Germline trimming cut 6 bases from V and 7 bases from J; bases unmatched to any gene: 14. This CDR3 region has 15 residues.